Reported below is one T cell receptor beta chain. Its antigen is currently unknown. The entry originates in a study of OX40 agonist ivuxolimab in advanced cancers. Study-level results: The authors did not determine the antigen specificity of the expanded peripheral T cells.

Profiled with immunoSEQ multiplex PCR; TCRdb holds only in-frame clones, not every one. The sample has some 100,000 clones, around 91% seen once. With 5 bases removed from V and 2 bases from J, the gap between germline ends came to 21 bases. The germline V gene has CDR1 SGHNT and CDR2 YENEEA. The CDR3 runs to 17 residues. The receptor was isolated from an adult with an advanced solid tumor such as melanoma, head and neck, liver or kidney cancer. This sample comprised CD4+ or CD8+ T cells sorted from blood, obtained in a trial of the OX40 agonist ivuxolimab. V and J are TRBV11-3 and TRBJ2-5; a weak D match, TRBD1 (6 bases). CDR3 residues: CASSRRSKQGAQETQYF. CDR3 DNA: TGTGCCAGCAGCCGCCGATCAAAACAGGGTGCTCAAGAGACCCAGTACTTC.